The TCR beta chain described here comes from a study of T cell responses to AZD1222 COVID-19 vaccine. V was shortened by 3 bases and J by 5 bases, with 12 bases between the two germline ends. The V gene's germline CDR1 is DFQATT and CDR2 SNEGSKA (reference sequence). The CDR3 spans 13 residues. Data came from immunoSEQ multiplex PCR; TCRdb stores just in-frame clones and leaves some out. The sample holds around 87,000 clones, around 87% seen once. The sequence was collected from an adult who received the AZD1222 COVID-19 vaccine. The material was peripheral blood, obtained 28 days after the second AZD1222 dose. The chain recombines TRBV20-1 with TRBJ2-3; the D is unclear. This CDR3 is CSASPPQKDTQYF. The DNA of the CDR3 is TGCAGTGCTAGTCCCCCGCAGAAAGATACGCAGTATTTT.